The clone carrying this TCR beta chain was picked up one time. Original processing methods: For nucleated cells, counts were estimated from reference gene primer amplification. The data were produced by immunoSEQ multiplex PCR, yet TCRdb's version contains in-frame clones alone and is incomplete. V, J and clone size derive from that table, while D and trimming were established from the DNA sequence. The sample consists of approximately 500,000 clones, roughly 85% of them appearing once. The entry originates in a study of blood T cell repertoires in COVID-19. V lost 3 bases and J lost 5, with 17 bases in between. Germline V gives CDR1 GTSNPN, CDR2 SVGIG (reference sequence). The CDR3 spans 15 residues.

The rearrangement links TRBV30 to TRBJ2-1, with D perhaps TRBD2 (6 bases). This TCR was recovered from a human donor in a cohort sampled during active COVID-19. The sample was peripheral blood. The CDR3 spells CAWRQNSGANNEQFF. CDR3 DNA: TGTGCCTGGAGGCAAAATAGCGGAGCAAACAATGAGCAGTTCTTC.